This T cell receptor (beta chain) originates from a study of cytomegalovirus exposure and HLA in healthy donors. This clone turned up a few times. The germline CDR1 and CDR2 sequences are SNHLY and FYNNEI. CDR3 size: 15 residues. V was pared by 4 bases and J by 3 bases, with 6 bases of the junction left unmatched. A multiplex PCR was run with 60 Vbeta primers and 13 Jbeta primers. How the authors handled the data: As a later analysis found, there were around 86 million unique TCR beta chains, of which roughly 11 million were shared. The method was immunoSEQ multiplex PCR; TCRdb's version includes in-frame clones alone and lacks a portion of them. That table is the source of V, J and clone size, and D and trimming were worked out from the DNA. The table has about 150,000 clones, roughly 70% seen once; the top ten hold approximately 1.7%.

The receptor's source is a human donor in good health. Material: PBMCs. The V and J genes are TRBV2 and TRBJ2-7; 10 bases align to TRBD1. The CDR3 region has the DNA TGTGCCAGCAGTGCCGGGACAGGGGATATCTACGAGCAGTACTTC. Protein product: CASSAGTGDIYEQYF.